These 23 T cell receptor beta chains originate from one sample sequenced in a study of OX40 agonist ivuxolimab in advanced cancers. Sequenced by immunoSEQ multiplex PCR; TCRdb stores in-frame clones only, minus some. This sample yields more than 70,000 clones, of which about 90% are seen a single time; around 1.5% belongs to the top ten. The source was CD4+ or CD8+ T cells sorted from blood, collected in a trial of the OX40 agonist ivuxolimab. The receptors here all came from an adult with an advanced solid tumor such as melanoma, head and neck, liver or kidney cancer.

V usage is TRBV15 and J usage is TRBJ2-5, with unresolved D. The V end lost 1 base, the J end lost 2 bases, and 14 bases lay between the germline ends. Germline values: CDR1 LNHNV, CDR2 YYDKDF (reference sequence). This CDR3 spans 16 amino acids. CDR3 sequence: CATSRALRQDQETQYF. The CDR3, as DNA: TGTGCCACCAGCAGAGCCCTAAGGCAGGATCAAGAGACCCAGTACTTC.

The chain joins TRBV9 to TRBJ2-2; D might be TRBD1 or TRBD2, each matching 6 bases. The germline V gene has CDR1 SGDLS and CDR2 YYNGEE. V was cut by 0 bases and J by 5 bases, with 14 bases left in between. CDR3 length: 16 residues. For the CDR3, the DNA is TGTGCCAGCAGCGTAGAGGGGGGCGCAGGAACCGGGGAGCTGTTTTTT. Its protein is CASSVEGGAGTGELFF.

V is TRBV7-3 and J is TRBJ2-7, with D perhaps TRBD2 (6 bases). With 3 bases removed from V and 4 bases from J, the gap between germline ends came to 16 bases. Per the germline V gene, CDR1 is SGHTA and CDR2 is FQGTGA. The CDR3 is 15 residues long. DNA of the CDR3: TGTGCCAGCAGCTTCCACCCATCGGGAGAGTACGAGCAGTACTTC. The encoded protein is CASSFHPSGEYEQYF.

The chain recombines TRBV18 with TRBJ1-2, with 7 bases aligning to TRBD1. The length of the CDR3 is 13 residues. Germline CDR1 KGHSH, CDR2 LQKENI. V lost 6 bases to trimming and J lost 7 bases; unmatched junction nucleotides: 8. The CDR3 region is CASSPGTEAGYTF. DNA of the CDR3: TGTGCCAGCTCTCCCGGGACAGAAGCTGGCTACACCTTC.

The rearrangement joins TRBV11-3 to TRBJ2-1; a weak D match, TRBD2 (6 bases). Per the germline V gene, CDR1 is SGHNT and CDR2 is YENEEA. The CDR3 is 15 amino acids. V lost 8 bases to trimming and J lost 7 bases, with 21 bases between them. The CDR3 protein is CASASGEWERNEQFF. The DNA of the CDR3 is TGTGCCAGCGCCTCGGGGGAATGGGAGAGGAATGAGCAGTTCTTC.

V usage is TRBV5-1 and J usage is TRBJ2-1, with TRBD1 identical over 9 bases. V lost 7 bases to trimming and J lost 8 bases; unmatched junction nucleotides: 13. This CDR3 spans 15 amino acids. CDR1 is SGHRS and CDR2 is YFSETQ in the germline V gene. Here the CDR3 reads CASATPGQGGYEQFF. The CDR3 DNA follows: TGCGCCAGCGCGACCCCGGGACAGGGAGGCTATGAGCAGTTCTTC.

This clone was found once. The genes are TRBV4-3 and TRBJ2-5; D perhaps matches TRBD1 (6 bases). Germline V lookup: CDR1 LGHNA, CDR2 YSLEER. Trimming removed 0 bases from V and 0 bases from J, with 8 bases in between. This CDR3 region has 15 residues. The CDR3: CASSQDWTDQETQYF. Written as DNA, the CDR3 is TGCGCCAGCAGCCAAGATTGGACAGACCAAGAGACCCAGTACTTC.

This chain links TRBV10-2 with TRBJ2-1; 8 positions agree with TRBD2. The CDR3 extends over 16 amino acids. Germline V gene data show CDR1 as WSHSY and CDR2 as SAAADI. Trimming removed 7 bases from V and 3 bases from J; junction bases left unmatched: 11. The CDR3 sequence: CASTGKGAGVYNEQFF. CDR3 DNA sequence: TGCGCCAGCACAGGGAAGGGAGCGGGAGTCTACAATGAGCAGTTCTTC.

The chain carries TRBV5-4 and TRBJ2-7, with TRBD1 matching over 7 bases. CDR3 length equals 14 residues. The V and J ends lost 4 bases and 2 bases, in that order; junction bases with no gene match: 6. Per germline, CDR1 SGHNT and CDR2 YYREEE (reference sequence). The CDR3 DNA reads TGTGCCAGCAGCGTACAGGGGAAAGCCTACGAGCAGTACTTC. It is translated as CASSVQGKAYEQYF.

The J gene is TRBJ2-1, the V gene TRBV10-3; 7 positions match TRBD1. Germline V CDR1 and CDR2: ENHRY, SYGVKD. The CDR3 covers 13 residues. V lost 2 bases, J lost 6 bases, and 1 base stayed unmatched. CDR3: CAISEGTANEQFF. Written as DNA, the CDR3 is TGTGCCATCAGTGAGGGGACAGCCAATGAGCAGTTCTTC.

This sequence joins TRBV28 and TRBJ1-4; 8 bases fit TRBD1. The CDR3 contains 14 residues. The ends lost 4 bases at V and 7 bases at J; junction bases unmatched: 5. Looked up from germline, CDR1 is MDHEN and CDR2 is SYDVKM. The CDR3 coding sequence is TGTGCCAGCAGTTCGGGACAGGAGGGTGAAAAACTGTTTTTT. It specifies CASSSGQEGEKLFF.

A remark on this clone: At one end, the junction sequence differs from germline, possibly due to a read error. CDR3 DNA sequence: TGCAGCGTTGAAGCCGACACGGCCTTT. It codes for CSVEADTAF. The V call is TRBV29-1, the J call TRBJ1-1; D unclear. This CDR3 contains 9 residues. Germline V gene sequence: CDR1 SQVTM, CDR2 ANQGSEA.

The rearrangement joins TRBV6-1 to TRBJ1-1; D gene ambiguous. Trimming left V 7 bases short and J 0 bases short, with 15 bases between. The CDR3 has 15 amino acids. Germline loops: CDR1 MNHNS, CDR2 SASEGT. The CDR3 protein is CASKAQGSMNTEAFF. The CDR3 DNA is TGTGCCAGCAAAGCCCAAGGCAGCATGAACACTGAAGCTTTCTTT.

The chain carries TRBV28 and TRBJ2-7, with 7 bases fitting TRBD1. V lost 5 bases, J lost 2 bases, and 12 bases stayed unmatched. The CDR3 is 16 amino acids. Germline CDR1 reads MDHEN; CDR2 reads SYDVKM. This chain's CDR3 is CASSPRTGLKAYEQYF. The CDR3 region has the DNA TGTGCCAGCAGTCCGCGGACAGGTCTAAAGGCCTACGAGCAGTACTTC.

For the CDR3, the DNA is TGTGCCAGCTCACCAGAGACTAGCGGGAGGTGGAATGAGCAGTTCTTC. Its translation: CASSPETSGRWNEQFF. The chain joins TRBV18 to TRBJ2-1; 13 nucleotides match TRBD2. Germline CDR1 is KGHSH and CDR2 is LQKENI. The CDR3 is made up of 16 amino acids. The V and J ends lost 2 bases and 7 bases, in that order; junction bases with no gene match: 5.

This clone was found a few times. The chain carries TRBV12-1 and TRBJ2-3; TRBD2, the table's D call, lacks a check against the DNA. TRBV12-1 counts as a pseudogene. CDR3 length: 13 residues. This chain's CDR3 is CASSVRGTDTQYF. CDR3 nucleotide sequence: TGTGCCAGCAGCGTCCGGGGGACAGATACGCAGTATTTT.

This chain connects TRBV18 to TRBJ2-5, with D possibly matching TRBD1 (5 bases). The CDR3 has 15 amino acids. Germline V gives CDR1 KGHSH, CDR2 LQKENI. V was pared by 4 bases and J by 2 bases, with 14 bases between. For the CDR3, the DNA is TGTGCCAGCTCACTCCGGAATGGGGCGCAAGAGACCCAGTACTTC. Protein sequence: CASSLRNGAQETQYF. The whole variable domain, filled in from reference TRBV18 and TRBJ2-5, reads NAGVMQNPRHLVRRRGQEARLRCSPMKGHSHVYWYRQLPEEGLKFMVYLQKENIIDESGMPKERFSAEFPKEGPSILRIQQVVRGDSAAYFCASSLRNGAQETQYFGPGTRLLVL.

The chain recombines TRBV30 with TRBJ2-7, with D possibly TRBD2 on 6 matching bases. V was pared by 3 bases and J by 6 bases, with 18 bases between. Germline-derived CDR1 and CDR2 are GTSNPN and SVGIG (reference sequence). CDR3 size: 14 residues. The CDR3 DNA is TGTGCCTGGAGGCCCTGGAGGGGACGGGTCGAGCAGTACTTC. This codes for CAWRPWRGRVEQYF.

The rearrangement joins TRBV9 to TRBJ1-3, with D maybe TRBD1 (6 bases). Trimming removed 1 base at V and 3 bases at J, with 14 bases between. The CDR3 consists of 16 residues. Germline V lookup: CDR1 SGDLS, CDR2 YYNGEE. In nucleotides, the CDR3 is TGTGCCAGCAGCGTAAGCCCTGGACAGCGTGGAAACACCATATATTTT. Protein product: CASSVSPGQRGNTIYF.

The rearrangement joins TRBV6-5 to TRBJ2-3; D is undetermined. This CDR3 is 14 amino acids long. Looked up from germline, CDR1 is MNHEY and CDR2 is SVGAGI. V was pared by 4 bases and J by 7 bases, with 15 bases between. The CDR3 loop is CASSSRSPGNTQYF. The CDR3 region has the DNA TGTGCCAGCAGTTCTCGCAGTCCCGGAAATACGCAGTATTTT.

V and J are TRBV2 and TRBJ2-3; D is unclear. The CDR3 has 14 residues. Germline V gene lookup returns CDR1 SNHLY and CDR2 FYNNEI. Trimming took 3 bases from V and 8 from J, leaving 15 bases between them. This chain's CDR3 is CASSDVLGRATQYF. The CDR3 bases are TGTGCCAGCAGTGACGTGCTGGGCCGAGCTACGCAGTATTTT.

This clone was observed a single time. The V and J genes are TRBV30 and TRBJ1-6, with TRBD1 matching 10 bases. Unmatched junction bases numbered 8, after V lost 2 bases and J lost 10 bases. CDR3 length: 15 residues. Germline V gene lookup returns CDR1 GTSNPN and CDR2 SVGIG (reference sequence). CDR3 protein: CAWSPRQGASSPLHF. The CDR3 region has the DNA TGTGCCTGGAGTCCGCGACAGGGGGCAAGCTCACCCCTCCACTTT.

The chain links TRBV30 to TRBJ2-1, with a weak D call TRBD1 (6 bases). Germline values: CDR1 GTSNPN, CDR2 SVGIG (reference sequence). CDR3 size: 14 residues. V shed 3 bases and J shed 6 bases, with 15 bases lying between them. CDR3 in amino acids: CAWSPGARGNEQFF. Written as DNA, the CDR3 is TGTGCCTGGAGCCCAGGAGCCAGGGGCAATGAGCAGTTCTTC.